Sequencing of this TCR beta chain was carried out in a study of blood T cells in healthy people across ages. Findings and caveats of the study: When one million T cells were used, diversity estimates were thought to be underestimates. Observed TCR beta diversity per million T cells went down as age went up. This fall followed a roughly linear course with age.

Details on this clonotype: Its specificity is not known.

Primed by a sample-barcoded 5' primer and a J-beta primer mix, a second PCR proceeded for about 6 to 12 cycles. Template switching added a 12-random-nucleotide identifier to every cDNA molecule. All samples gave at least 2.5 million CDR3-containing paired-end reads. MiXCR, applied by TCRdb to the 5' RACE reads, yields one record per CDR3 protein. The sample carries 1.5 million to 1.9 million distinct CDR3 sequences, 35% to 45% recorded once. Material for sequencing was blood. This TCR was sampled from a woman under 30 in good health.

In DNA, the CDR3 is TGTGCCACCAGCGCCCGTGAGGACCAGTACTTC. Protein product: CATSAREDQYF. The rearrangement uses TRBV15 and TRBJ2-5; D is uncertain. This CDR3 comprises 11 residues. V was pared by 5 bases and J by 10 bases, with 11 bases between. The germline gives CDR1 LNHNV, CDR2 YYDKDF (reference sequence). The whole variable domain, filled in from reference TRBV15 and TRBJ2-5, reads DAMVIQNPRYQVTQFGKPVTLSCSQTLNHNVMYWYQQKSSQAPKLLFHYYDKDFNNEADTPDNFQSRRPNTSFCFLDIRSPGLGDTAMYLCATSAREDQYFGPGTRLLVL.